Listed below are T cell receptor beta chains from one sample, sequenced in a study of cytomegalovirus exposure and HLA in healthy donors. Some clones are missing from TCRdb's copy, which holds only in-frame ones; the method was immunoSEQ multiplex PCR. The sample has some 120,000 clones; roughly two thirds are singletons. Material for sequencing was PBMCs. The receptor set was obtained from a young man in good health and CMV-seropositive. The CDR3 runs from the conserved cysteine through the conserved F or W. A D gene is named only where the DNA matches it firmly. Rows give clone size only sometimes, using once, few, many, or a class for an expanded clone.

>TRBD1|TRBV9|.|TRBJ1-1
TGTGCCAGCAGCGTAGAAGGACAGGGGCAGAACACTGAAGCTTTCTTT
CASSVEGQGQNTEAFF
>TRBD1|TRBV19|.|TRBJ1-1
TGTGCCAGTAGTACTTCACAGGGGGAGGCTGAAGCTTTCTTT
CASSTSQGEAEAFF
>.|TRBV9|.|TRBJ2-3
TGTGCCAGCAGCGTAGGCCCAGGGGCAGATACGCAGTATTTT
CASSVGPGADTQYF
>.|TRBV5-1|.|TRBJ2-7
TGCGCCAGCAGCTCTTTATCCTCCCGCGAGCAGTACTTC
CASSSLSSREQYF
>.|TRBV19|.|TRBJ1-1
TGTGCCAGTAGTATATTTGCGCGGCAGACAAGAGGGACTGAAGCTTTCTTT
CASSIFARQTRGTEAFF
>TRBD2|TRBV4-1|.|TRBJ2-7
TGCGCCAGCAGCCAAGTTCCTAGCGGGAGCGGCGAGCAGTACTTC
CASSQVPSGSGEQYF
>.|TRBV28|once|TRBJ2-1
TGTGCCAGCAGTTTCCTTTTTAGACAGAGCACCTACAATGAGCAGTTCTTC
CASSFLFRQSTYNEQFF
>TRBD2|TRBV4-3|.|TRBJ2-7
TGCGCCAGCAGCCAAGATACCGGGACTAGCGACTACGAGCAGTACTTC
CASSQDTGTSDYEQYF
>.|TRBV21-1|.|TRBJ1-2
TGTGCCAGCGATTCGCGTGGCTACACCTTC
CASDSRGYTF
>.|TRBV5-1|.|TRBJ2-1
TGCGCCAGCAGGGCGAGGGTAAACTACAATGAGCAGTTCTTC
CASRARVNYNEQFF
>.|TRBV2|few|TRBJ2-5
TGTGCCAGCGGTGGACACGGAGAGACCCAGTACTTC
CASGGHGETQYF
>.|TRBV2|.|TRBJ2-5
TGTGCCAGCAGTGAACGGGGGTACCAAGAGACCCAGTACTTC
CASSERGYQETQYF
>TRBD2|TRBV9|.|TRBJ2-1
TGTGCCAGCAGCGCTGGACTAGCGGCCCACAATGAGCAGTTCTTC
CASSAGLAAHNEQFF
>TRBD2|TRBV5-4|.|TRBJ2-2
TGTGCCAGCAGCCCCCTGGGTGGGGGAGGGAGCACCGGGGAGCTGTTTTTT
CASSPLGGGGSTGELFF
>TRBD2|TRBV19|.|TRBJ2-5
TGTGCCAGTAGCTCGAGGGAGACTAGCATGGAGACCCAGTACTTC
CASSSRETSMETQYF
>.|TRBV6-1|.|TRBJ2-7
TGTGCCAGCGCCAGGGAATCCTCCTACGAGCAGTACTTC
CASARESSYEQYF
>.|TRBV9|few|TRBJ2-7
TGTGCCAGCAGCGTAGGAGACACGAGTTCTTACGAGCAGTACTTC
CASSVGDTSSYEQYF
>.|TRBV18|.|TRBJ2-3
TGTGCCAGCTCACCCCGGGTGGGGCAAGGAGATACGCAGTATTTT
CASSPRVGQGDTQYF
>.|TRBV11-1|.|TRBJ2-5
TGTGCCAGCAGCTTTGGGAGTATAGAGACCCAGTACTTC
CASSFGSIETQYF
>TRBD2|TRBV28|few|TRBJ2-1
TGTGCCAGCAGTTTATACCCGGGGGGGGAGCAGTTCTTC
CASSLYPGGEQFF
>.|TRBV29-1|.|TRBJ2-3
TGCAGCGTTCGAGCGGATAGCACAGATACGCAGTATTTT
CSVRADSTDTQYF
>.|TRBV4-2|.|TRBJ2-1
TGTGCCAGCAGCCAAGAACTCTACTACAATGAGCAGTTCTTC
CASSQELYYNEQFF
>TRBD2|TRBV28|once|TRBJ2-1
TGTGCCAGCAGTTTTAAGCTAGCGGGAGATTACAATGAGCAGTTCTTC
CASSFKLAGDYNEQFF
>TRBD2|TRBV7-2|.|TRBJ2-7
TGTGCCAGCAGCTTAGTAGCGGGAGGGCCCTACGAGCAGTACTTC
CASSLVAGGPYEQYF
>.|TRBV6-1|.|TRBJ1-1
TGTGCCAGCAGTCGTTACCCGGGGTCGCTTACTTTCTTT
CASSRYPGSLTFF
>TRBD1|TRBV4-2|.|TRBJ1-2
TGTGCCAGCAGCCAAGCTTACAGGGGGCGCGGCTATGGCTACACCTTC
CASSQAYRGRGYGYTF
>.|TRBV13|few|TRBJ1-5
TGTGCCAGCAGCTTAGGACAGGGCTTTCAGCCCCAGCATTTT
CASSLGQGFQPQHF
>.|TRBV5-1|few|TRBJ2-3
TGCGCCAGCAACCAAGGAGGCTTGACAGATACGCAGTATTTT
CASNQGGLTDTQYF
>TRBD1|TRBV19|.|TRBJ2-2
TGTGCCAGTAGTAGCGAAGCAAGGGGGCGCGACACCGGGGAGCTGTTTTTT
CASSSEARGRDTGELFF
>.|TRBV28|.|TRBJ2-7
TGTGCCAGCAGTTTTTCAGCGCCTGACTACGAGCAGTACTTC
CASSFSAPDYEQYF
>TRBD2|TRBV18|.|TRBJ2-5
TGTGCCAGCTCACTAACGGGAGGGGTCCCGGCCCTCGGAGCCCAGTACTTC
CASSLTGGVPALGAQYF
>.|TRBV4-3|.|TRBJ1-2
TGCGCCAGCAGCCAAGAGGGGCAGTCCTACTATGGCTACACCTTC
CASSQEGQSYYGYTF
>.|TRBV10-1|.|TRBJ2-7
TGCGCCAGCAGTGAGTCGACAGGATACGAGCAGTACTTC
CASSESTGYEQYF
>.|TRBV5-1|few|TRBJ2-7
TGCGCCAGCAGCTTCCCCCCTGATGACAGATCCTACGAGCAGTACTTC
CASSFPPDDRSYEQYF
>.|TRBV9|.|TRBJ2-7
TGTGCCAGCAGCGACCACCCCGGGCCAGGGAGGGAGCAGTACTTC
CASSDHPGPGREQYF
>TRBD2|TRBV18|.|TRBJ2-1
TGTGCCAGCTCACCACCGAGCGGGATCCTCAATGAGCAGTTCTTC
CASSPPSGILNEQFF
>.|TRBV28|.|TRBJ2-1
TGTGCCAGCAGTCCCACGTTTTTCGGCCTAGCAGCCAATGAGCAGTTCTTC
CASSPTFFGLAANEQFF
>.|TRBV6-1|.|TRBJ1-2
TGTGCCAGCAGTGAGAATGGGGACTTCTATGGCTACACCTTC
CASSENGDFYGYTF
>TRBD2|TRBV5-4|.|TRBJ2-2
TGTGCCAGCAGCCCGGTTGGGACTACACTAGCCGGGGAGCTGTTTTTT
CASSPVGTTLAGELFF
>TRBD1|TRBV2|once|TRBJ2-6
TGTGCCAGCAACACAGGGGCGTCTGGGGCCAACGTCCTGACTTTC
CASNTGASGANVLTF
>TRBD1|TRBV29-1|.|TRBJ1-1
TGCAGCGTTAATGAAGGACAGGGAGGGACTGAAGCTTTCTTT
CSVNEGQGGTEAFF
>TRBD2|TRBV7-2|.|TRBJ2-3
TGTGCCAGCAGCGGGGGACTAGCGGGCAGCACAGATACGCAGTATTTT
CASSGGLAGSTDTQYF
>.|TRBV5-4|.|TRBJ2-2
TGTGCCAGCAGCTTGACAGGGTTGGGGGAGCTGTTTTTT
CASSLTGLGELFF
>TRBD1|TRBV11-2|.|TRBJ2-1
TGTGCCAGCAGCTTAGACGGACAGGGGGCTCCCCTTCACCCCAATGAGCAGTTCTTC
CASSLDGQGAPLHPNEQFF
>.|TRBV4-3|.|TRBJ2-1
TGCGCCAGCAGCCAAGATCATACGGGTGAGCAGTTCTTC
CASSQDHTGEQFF
>TRBD2|TRBV9|.|TRBJ2-1
TGTGCCAGCAGCTCCTCGGTACTAGCGGGATACAATGAGCAGTTCTTC
CASSSSVLAGYNEQFF
>TRBD2|TRBV27|few|TRBJ2-1
TGTGCCAGCAGTTTATCCGGGAGGGCCTACAATGAGCAGTTCTTC
CASSLSGRAYNEQFF
>.|TRBV6-6|.|TRBJ2-7
TGTGCCAGCAGCAGGGACTTAGCCTACGAGCAGTACTTC
CASSRDLAYEQYF
>.|TRBV5-1|.|TRBJ2-5
TGCGCCAGCAGCTACAATGAAGAGACCCAGTACTTC
CASSYNEETQYF
>.|TRBV10-3|.|TRBJ2-7
TGTGCCATCAGTGAGCCCGACAGAAGTCCCTCCTACGAGCAGTACTTC
CAISEPDRSPSYEQYF
>TRBD2|TRBV5-4|once|TRBJ2-7
TGTGCCAGCAGCCGGTTTTCGGGGGAGGGCTACGAGCAGTACTTC
CASSRFSGEGYEQYF
>TRBD1|TRBV28|.|TRBJ2-7
TGTGCCAGCAGTTCGCCTTCCCGGGCAGGGGGCTACGAGCAGTACTTC
CASSSPSRAGGYEQYF
>.|TRBV7-8|.|TRBJ1-6
TGTGCCAGCAGCCGCAACCGGGACACCTATGCACCCCTCCACTTT
CASSRNRDTYAPLHF
>.|TRBV6-5|.|TRBJ1-1
TGTGCCAGCAGTTACCTATCCAGGGTGAACACTGAAGCTTTCTTT
CASSYLSRVNTEAFF
>TRBD2|TRBV10-1|.|TRBJ2-1
TGCGCCAGCAGTGAGTTAGAATTGGCGGGAGAATACAATGAGCAGTTCTTC
CASSELELAGEYNEQFF
>TRBD1|TRBV15|.|TRBJ1-1
TGTGCCACCAGCACCTCTTGGACAGGGGGGTGGAACACTGAAGCTTTCTTT
CATSTSWTGGWNTEAFF
>.|TRBV5-1|.|TRBJ1-3
TGCGCCAGCAGCTTGCTCGGGTCAAGCTCTGGAAACACCATATATTTT
CASSLLGSSSGNTIYF
>TRBD1|TRBV2|.|TRBJ2-7
TGTGCCAGCAACCCCGCGACAGGGGGCGGCTCCTACGAGCAGTACTTC
CASNPATGGGSYEQYF
>TRBD1|TRBV9|.|TRBJ2-2
TGTGCCAGCAGCCCCCGGACAGGGAAAGGCGGCACCGGGGAGCTGTTTTTT
CASSPRTGKGGTGELFF
>.|TRBV11-1|.|TRBJ1-2
TGTGCCAGCAGATCCGAGAGGGATGGCTACACCTTC
CASRSERDGYTF